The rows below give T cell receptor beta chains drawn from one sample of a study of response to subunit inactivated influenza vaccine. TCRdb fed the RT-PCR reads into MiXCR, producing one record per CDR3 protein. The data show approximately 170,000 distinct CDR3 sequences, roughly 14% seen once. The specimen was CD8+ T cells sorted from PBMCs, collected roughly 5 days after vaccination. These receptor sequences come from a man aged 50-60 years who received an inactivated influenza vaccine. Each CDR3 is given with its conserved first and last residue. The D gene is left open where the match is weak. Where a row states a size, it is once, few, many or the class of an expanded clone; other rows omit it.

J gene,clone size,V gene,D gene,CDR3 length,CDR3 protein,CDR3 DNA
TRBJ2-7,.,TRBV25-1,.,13,CASSGGDSYEQYF,TGTGCCAGCAGTGGGGGGGACTCCTACGAGCAGTACTTC
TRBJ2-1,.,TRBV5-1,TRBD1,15,CASSLDGQGGDEQFF,TGCGCCAGCAGCTTGGACGGACAGGGTGGAGATGAGCAGTTCTTC
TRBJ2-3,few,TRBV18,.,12,CASSDAVDTQYF,TGTGCCAGCTCCGACGCGGTGGATACGCAGTATTTT
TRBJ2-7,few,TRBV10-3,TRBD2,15,CAISAGLADSYEQYF,TGTGCCATCAGTGCGGGACTAGCGGACTCCTACGAGCAGTACTTC
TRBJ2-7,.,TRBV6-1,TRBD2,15,CASSVGGRGSYEQYF,TGTGCCAGCAGCGTCGGCGGGAGAGGATCCTACGAGCAGTACTTC
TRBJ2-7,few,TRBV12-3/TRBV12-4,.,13,CASSLVGRGEQYF,TGTGCCAGCAGTTTAGTGGGAAGGGGCGAGCAGTACTTC
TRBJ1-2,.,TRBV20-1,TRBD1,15,CSASARQGAVYGYTF,TGCAGTGCTAGTGCTCGACAGGGGGCGGTCTATGGCTACACCTTC
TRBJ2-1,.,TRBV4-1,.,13,CASSQDPGDEQFF,TGCGCCAGCAGCCAAGACCCTGGGGATGAGCAGTTCTTC
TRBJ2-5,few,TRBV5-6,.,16,CASSLIWATDQETQYF,TGTGCCAGCAGCTTAATCTGGGCTACCGACCAAGAGACCCAGTACTTC
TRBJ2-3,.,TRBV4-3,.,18,CASSHRGWWEPSTDTQYF,TGCGCCAGCAGCCACCGAGGGTGGTGGGAGCCATCCACAGATACGCAGTATTTT
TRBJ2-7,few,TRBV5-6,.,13,CASSLGTENEQYF,TGTGCCAGCAGCTTGGGGACCGAGAACGAGCAGTACTTC
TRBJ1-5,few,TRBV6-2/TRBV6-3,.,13,CASDYRSHQPQHF,TGTGCCAGCGACTACAGGTCCCATCAGCCCCAGCATTTT
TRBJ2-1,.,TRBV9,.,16,CASSAPLFGAALEQFF,TGTGCCAGCAGCGCGCCCTTGTTCGGAGCGGCACTTGAGCAGTTCTTC
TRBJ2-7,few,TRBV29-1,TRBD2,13,CSVGGGVLGEQYF,TGCAGCGTTGGGGGGGGGGTTTTGGGCGAGCAGTACTTC
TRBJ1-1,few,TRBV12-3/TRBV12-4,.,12,CASSLGVSEAFF,TGTGCCAGCAGCTTGGGCGTCTCTGAAGCTTTCTTT
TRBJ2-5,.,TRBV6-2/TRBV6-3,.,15,CASSYSIGGRETQYF,TGTGCCAGCAGTTACTCGATCGGGGGCCGAGAGACCCAGTACTTC
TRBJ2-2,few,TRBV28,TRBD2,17,CASSFSLRGAETGELFF,TGTGCCAGCAGTTTTTCGTTGCGGGGGGCTGAAACCGGGGAGCTGTTTTTT
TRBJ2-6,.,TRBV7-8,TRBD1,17,CASSFPGTAFGANVLTF,TGTGCCAGCAGCTTTCCCGGGACAGCCTTTGGGGCCAACGTCCTGACTTTC